The 22 T cell receptor beta chains in this list originate from one sample, sequenced in a study of tumor and adjacent non-tumor tissue in lung cancer. Three rounds of nested PCR, following a modified ARM-PCR protocol, produced the TCRbeta library. Each CDR3 protein is one row after TCRdb ran MiXCR on the multiplex PCR reads. There are some 200,000 distinct CDR3 sequences in the sample; around 70% occur only once, and about 23% lies in the top ten. The template was RNA from unsorted bulk tissue. Material: lung tumor tissue. The receptors shown here come from a man between 60 and 75 years old with non-small cell lung cancer.

The chain recombines TRBV12-3 or TRBV12-4 with TRBJ2-7; D gene ambiguous. V lost 5 bases and J lost 1, with 9 bases in between. CDR3 length: 13 residues. DNA for the CDR3: TGTGCCAGCAGTGTTCTAGGGTCCTACGAGCAGTACTTC. This gives the protein CASSVLGSYEQYF.

Many counts were recorded for this clonotype. The chain combines TRBV20-1 with TRBJ2-7, with TRBD1 identical over 10 bases. J lost 4 bases, V lost 2 bases, and 5 bases had no gene match. Germline V CDR1 and CDR2: DFQATT, SNEGSKA (reference sequence). This CDR3 is 14 amino acids long. The CDR3 coding sequence is TGCAGTGCTAGAAAGACAGGGGGCCCATACGAGCAGTACTTC. It is translated as CSARKTGGPYEQYF.

Comments on this clonotype: Sequence at one end of the junction differs from germline and may be a read error. The rearrangement links TRBV7-8 to TRBJ2-2, with 7 bases identical to TRBD2. The length of the CDR3 is 16 residues. The germline V gene encodes CDR1 SGHVS and CDR2 FQNEAQ. The CDR3 nucleotides read TGTGCCAGCCGAAAGAAAGGACTAGTCAACACCGAGGAGCTGTTTTTT. Protein product: CASRKKGLVNTEELFF.

For this clonotype: A junction boundary mismatches the germline segment, possibly from a read error. V gene TRBV24-1 combines with J gene TRBJ2-7; D gene ambiguous. This CDR3 comprises 13 residues. Germline CDR1 KGHDR, CDR2 SFDVKD. CDR3: CATRDFDSPGQYF. CDR3 nucleotides: TGTGCCACCCGTGATTTTGACTCACCGGGGCAGTACTTC.

The chain couples TRBV20-1 to TRBJ2-1, with 9 bases fitting TRBD2. In germline, CDR1 is DFQATT, CDR2 SNEGSKA (reference sequence). The ends lost 6 bases at V and 8 bases at J; junction bases unmatched: 14. The CDR3 has 15 amino acids. The CDR3 protein is CSAKAGSSGNHEQFF. In nucleotides, the CDR3 is TGCAGTGCAAAAGCAGGGTCTAGCGGGAACCATGAGCAGTTCTTC.

Comments on this clonotype: A much larger clone lies one base from this, so it may be a read error. It is likely a read error, because the conserved phenylalanine at the end of the CDR3 is missing. The V gene is TRBV29-1, the J gene TRBJ2-7; TRBD1 agrees at 9 bases. Per germline, CDR1 SQVTM and CDR2 ANQGSEA. Trimming at V came to 1 base and at J to 6 bases, leaving 4 bases not matched to a gene. This CDR3 has 13 amino acids. Here the CDR3 reads CSVEGTGVSEQYL. The CDR3 DNA is TGCAGCGTTGAAGGGACAGGGGTAAGCGAGCAGTACTTA.

As for this clonotype: Since a much larger clone is just one base distant, this may be a read error. This rearrangement joins TRBV6-1 to TRBJ2-1; 7 nucleotides agree with TRBD2. The CDR3 has 13 amino acids. Losses at the gene ends were 4 bases for V and 7 bases for J; bases not matched to a gene: 4. CDR1 is MNHNS and CDR2 is SASEGT in the germline V gene. The CDR3 nucleotides are TGTGCCAGCAGTGTGGGGACTATTAATGAGCAGTTCTTC. Amino acids: CASSVGTINEQFF.

This clonotype was seen only once. This chain connects TRBV28 to TRBJ1-2; 8 bases agree with TRBD1. J lost 5 bases, V lost 4 bases, and 12 bases had no gene match. The CDR3 consists of 16 residues. Germline V gives CDR1 MDHEN, CDR2 SYDVKM. DNA of the CDR3: TGTGCCAGCAGTTCGCCCACAGGGGGAAAGGGATATGGCTACACCTTC. Translation: CASSSPTGGKGYGYTF.

The V and J genes are TRBV4-2 and TRBJ2-6; 7 bases agree with TRBD1. Germline CDR1 is LGHNA and CDR2 is YNFKEQ. The CDR3 spans 18 residues. The trim removed 2 bases at V and 2 bases at J, leaving 9 bases unmatched. CDR3 loop: CASSQSPTGTAGANVLTF. In DNA, the CDR3 is TGTGCCAGCAGCCAAAGCCCTACAGGGACAGCTGGGGCCAACGTCCTGACTTTC.

This clonotype appeared a few times. A clone one base away is much larger, so this may be a read error. The chain carries TRBV6-1 and TRBJ1-1, with TRBD1 matching over 7 bases. The junction had 14 bases not matched to a gene; V was cut back by 7 bases and J by 6 bases. This CDR3 contains 15 residues. CDR1 and CDR2 from the germline V gene are MNHNS and SASEGT. CDR3 nucleotides: TGTGCCAGCACGCCGGACAGGTACGAATTCGCTGAAGCTTTCTTT. It yields the protein CASTPDRYEFAEAFF.

As DNA, the CDR3 is TGTGTTAGCAGCGTACAGGGGTCCGACGAGCAGTACTTC. Protein sequence: CVSSVQGSDEQYF. The chain carries TRBV12-1 and TRBJ2-7; the DNA was not compared with TRBD1, the D call given in the table. TRBV12-1 is flagged as a pseudogene. The CDR3 length is 13 residues.

The chain is built from TRBV7-9 and TRBJ1-4; weak D call: TRBD1 (5 bases). V dropped 0 bases and J dropped 5 bases, with 7 bases sitting between them. The CDR3 sequence is 14 residues long. Germline V gene lookup returns CDR1 SEHNR and CDR2 FQNEAQ (reference sequence). DNA of the CDR3: TGTGCCAGCAGCTTAGCTCAGGGAAATGAAAAACTGTTTTTT. Translation: CASSLAQGNEKLFF.

In this sample, this clonotype turned up a few times. The V call is TRBV4-1, the J call TRBJ2-5, with 10 bases matching TRBD2. J lost 0 bases, V lost 6 bases, and 7 bases had no gene match. Looked up from germline, CDR1 is MGHRA and CDR2 is YSYEKL. The CDR3 runs 16 residues. The CDR3 DNA follows: TGCGCCAGCAGGATAACTAGCGGGGAGTACCAAGAGACCCAGTACTTC. It specifies CASRITSGEYQETQYF.

CDR3 residues: CSARGGYPSQHF. The CDR3, as DNA: TGCAGTGCTAGAGGGGGTTATCCGTCCCAGCATTTT. The genes are TRBV20-1 and TRBJ1-5; D unresolved. This CDR3 has 12 residues. V was clipped by 1 base and J by 11 bases, with 12 bases between them. Per germline, CDR1 DFQATT and CDR2 SNEGSKA (reference sequence).

This chain connects TRBV12-3 or TRBV12-4 to TRBJ2-7, with TRBD1 matching 7 bases. V trimming: 4 bases; J trimming: 0 bases; junction bases outside the gene matches: 12. The CDR3 spans 17 residues. The CDR3 loop reads CASSSAQDRLSSYEQYF. CDR3 DNA: TGTGCCAGCAGTTCAGCGCAGGACAGGCTAAGCTCCTACGAGCAGTACTTC.

This clonotype was observed a few times. The chain joins TRBV6-5 to TRBJ2-7, with D perhaps TRBD1 (6 bases). From germline, CDR1 is MNHEY and CDR2 SVGAGI. V lost 6 bases and J lost 2, with 17 bases in between. This CDR3 region has 15 residues. The CDR3 loop is CASSSDRLTTYEQYF. The CDR3 nucleotides are TGTGCCAGCAGCTCCGACAGGCTTACTACCTACGAGCAGTACTTC.

As regards this clonotype: Because it lacks the conserved phenylalanine or tryptophan at the end, this CDR3 is likely a read error. The chain links TRBV20-1 to TRBJ2-5; TRBD2 matches 9 bases. CDR1 and CDR2 from the germline V gene are DFQATT and SNEGSKA (reference sequence). The CDR3 covers 15 residues. The chain's CDR3 is CNASSGLAGRETQYI. The CDR3 DNA follows: TGCAATGCTTCTTCCGGCCTAGCGGGAAGGGAGACCCAGTACATC.

A remark on this clonotype: At one end the junction does not follow the germline gene, possibly because of a read error. The CDR3 coding sequence is TGTGTCAGCAGCCCTGGGCGAGCGGGGGACTCCTACGAGCAGAACTTC. Its translation: CVSSPGRAGDSYEQNF. The chain carries TRBV11-2 and TRBJ2-7; 8 bases fit TRBD2. CDR1 SGHAT and CDR2 FQNNGV come from the germline V gene. The CDR3 covers 16 residues.

This clonotype was found a few times. This chain links TRBV28 with TRBJ1-2, with D tentatively TRBD1 (6 bases). This CDR3 contains 17 residues. V gave up 3 bases and J gave up 2 bases, with 19 bases separating them. Per the germline V gene, CDR1 is MDHEN and CDR2 is SYDVKM. CDR3 protein: CASSFGPGAGMNYGYTF. CDR3 sequence (DNA): TGTGCCAGCAGTTTTGGCCCGGGGGCAGGGATGAACTATGGCTACACCTTC.

In regard to this clonotype: The junction departs from germline at one end; a sequencing error may be responsible. The chain is built from TRBV20-1 and TRBJ1-2; 8 bases line up with TRBD1. Germline V gene lookup returns CDR1 DFQATT and CDR2 SNEGSKA (reference sequence). The CDR3 consists of 15 residues. The CDR3 DNA sequence: TGCATTGCTAGAGACAGAAGACAGGGGAACTATGGCTACATCTTC. It specifies CIARDRRQGNYGYIF.

This clonotype was observed once. The chain is built from TRBV28 and TRBJ2-1; D is uncertain. This CDR3 is built from 11 residues. Trimming shortened V by 5 bases and J by 14 bases, and 13 bases separated the two germline ends. CDR1 is MDHEN and CDR2 is SYDVKM in the germline V gene. This CDR3 reads CASSETHKEFF. CDR3 nucleotide sequence: TGTGCCAGCAGTGAGACACACAAGGAGTTCTTC.

Points on this clonotype: One end of the junction is discordant with germline, which a read error may explain. This chain connects TRBV4-3 to TRBJ2-5; the D call may be TRBD1 or TRBD2 (5 bases each). The germline gives CDR1 LGHNA, CDR2 YSLEER. CDR3 length: 16 amino acids. Here the CDR3 reads CASSQRGQDPLESQYF. The DNA for the CDR3 is TGCGCCAGCAGCCAGAGGGGCCAGGACCCATTAGAGAGCCAGTACTTC.